Presented here are 21 T cell receptor beta chains from one specimen sequenced in a study of T-cell memory formation after mild COVID-19 (dated by TCRdb to 2020 to 2023). Library generation was performed with 5' RACE. For sequencing, an Illumina NovaSeq 6000 was employed. TCRdb reprocessed the public reads (quality trimming at Q25 with fastp, clone calling with MiXCR) and kept in-frame beta chains. Rows are unified per CDR3 protein, each entry keeping the most common DNA and genes. The sample data list fewer than 250,000 distinct CDR3 sequences, and around 18% of these were observed just once. Clones ranked in the top ten supply roughly 2.4% of the sample. The sequenced material came from PBMCs or a T cell subset sorted from them (not recorded which). The receptors were sampled from an adult woman who had mild COVID-19 (a few samples of this study predate the infection). The sample titles of this study are shuffled in the database, so cell type and time point are left out; the donor was told from shared clones.

This clonotype has only one observation. The chain uses TRBV15 and TRBJ1-3; weak D call: TRBD1 (5 bases). Trimming removed 3 bases at V and 2 bases at J, with 17 bases between. The CDR3 contains 17 residues. Germline V gene lookup returns CDR1 LNHNV and CDR2 YYDKDF (reference sequence). The DNA of the CDR3 is TGTGCCACCAGCAGCCCGCCTCGGGGGGGACCTGGAAACACCATATATTTT. The encoded protein is CATSSPPRGGPGNTIYF.

The V and J genes are TRBV11-2 and TRBJ2-1; D gene unclear. Germline loops: CDR1 SGHAT, CDR2 FQNNGV. The CDR3 extends over 14 amino acids. Trimming removed 5 bases at V and 6 bases at J, with 14 bases between. In DNA form, the CDR3 reads TGTGCCAGCAGCGCCCAGAGGACCAGCAATGAGCAGTTCTTC. Protein: CASSAQRTSNEQFF. Together with reference TRBV11-2 and TRBJ2-1, the CDR3 gives the full variable domain: EAGVAQSPRYKIIEKRQSVAFWCNPISGHATLYWYQQILGQGPKLLIQFQNNGVVDDSQLPKDRFSAERLKGVDSTLKIQPAKLEDSAVYLCASSAQRTSNEQFFGPGTRLTVL.

The V and J genes are TRBV7-2 and TRBJ2-1, with 9 bases identical to TRBD2. J lost 15 bases, V lost 5 bases, and 8 bases had no gene match. The CDR3 extends over 12 amino acids. Germline CDR1 SGHTA, CDR2 FQGNSA. The CDR3 bases are TGTGCCAGCAGCGATAGCGGGAGAGTACCGTTCTTC. Amino acid sequence: CASSDSGRVPFF.

V is TRBV29-1 and J is TRBJ2-1, with D perhaps matching TRBD2 (6 bases). Trimming cost V 3 bases and J 5 bases, with 17 bases left between them. This CDR3 is built from 15 residues. CDR1 is SQVTM and CDR2 is ANQGSEA in the germline V gene. In DNA, the CDR3 is TGCAGCGTTGATAAAGGTGCAGGAGGGAACAATGAGCAGTTCTTC. It yields the protein CSVDKGAGGNNEQFF.

The rearrangement links TRBV7-2 to TRBJ2-1; weak D call: TRBD2 (5 bases). Germline assignment: CDR1 SGHTA and CDR2 FQGNSA. Deletions cut 5 bases from V and 6 bases from J, with 14 bases between. This CDR3 contains 14 residues. CDR3: CASSPEGGANEQFF. The DNA for the CDR3 is TGTGCCAGCAGCCCCGAGGGCGGAGCCAATGAGCAGTTCTTC.

This clonotype occurred a few times. DNA of the CDR3: TGTGCCAGCAGTCCCCGGACAGGGAACTCTGGAAACACCATATATTTT. The encoded protein is CASSPRTGNSGNTIYF. The rearrangement links TRBV9 to TRBJ1-3, with 8 positions matching TRBD1. The CDR3 has 16 amino acids. With 5 bases clipped from V and 0 bases from J, the junction kept 7 bases outside the gene matches. Germline V gene sequence: CDR1 SGDLS, CDR2 YYNGEE.

This rearrangement joins TRBV28 to TRBJ2-5, with D unclear. The CDR3 covers 13 residues. The V gene lost 1 base and the J gene lost 7 bases, with 10 bases spanning the gap. CDR1 and CDR2 (germline): MDHEN, SYDVKM. CDR3 loop: CASSLYQVGTQYF. For the CDR3, the DNA is TGTGCCAGCAGTTTATACCAGGTTGGGACCCAGTACTTC.

The V call is TRBV5-1, the J call TRBJ2-1; TRBD2 matches at 9 bases. CDR1 is SGHRS and CDR2 is YFSETQ in the germline V gene. The CDR3 sequence is 16 residues long. J gave up 6 bases and V 4 bases, and 11 bases lay outside the gene matches. The CDR3 protein is CASSQLTSGLANEQFF. Here the CDR3 DNA reads TGCGCCAGCAGCCAACTCACTAGCGGGCTGGCCAATGAGCAGTTCTTC.

Many counts were recorded for this clonotype. The rearrangement joins TRBV4-2 to TRBJ2-1; 7 bases line up with TRBD1. Germline CDR1 is LGHNA and CDR2 is YNFKEQ. V was clipped by 3 bases and J by 7 bases; unmatched bases: 3. The CDR3 totals 13 residues. The CDR3 sequence is CASSQVTGNEQFF. CDR3 in DNA: TGTGCCAGCAGCCAGGTGACAGGGAATGAGCAGTTCTTC.

This chain uses TRBV27 with TRBJ2-6, with D possibly TRBD2 on 6 matching bases. The germline V gene encodes CDR1 MNHEY and CDR2 SMNVEV (reference sequence). Trimming took off 6 bases at V and 2 bases at J, with 17 bases between the two ends. This CDR3 is 17 amino acids long. This CDR3 reads CASRQRAREAGANVLTF. The CDR3 nucleotides read TGTGCCAGCAGGCAGAGAGCAAGGGAGGCTGGGGCCAACGTCCTGACTTTC.

This clonotype was seen more than once but under ten times. V usage is TRBV5-1 and J usage is TRBJ1-1, with 8 positions matching TRBD1. The J segment lost 4 bases and the V segment lost 6 bases, leaving 8 bases of the junction unmatched. The germline V gene has CDR1 SGHRS and CDR2 YFSETQ. This CDR3 contains 14 residues. In DNA, the CDR3 is TGCGCCAGCACCCCAATACAGGGGGGCACTGAAGCTTTCTTT. Protein product: CASTPIQGGTEAFF.

This clonotype was counted a few times. This chain links TRBV12-3 or TRBV12-4 with TRBJ1-2; tentative D call: TRBD1 (6 bases). V lost 6 bases, J lost 8 bases, and 16 bases lay in between. The CDR3 consists of 13 residues. Written as DNA, the CDR3 is TGTGCCAGCAGCCCATACAGGGTAAAGGGCTACACCTTC. Protein: CASSPYRVKGYTF.

This clonotype has ten or more counts. The chain has TRBV20-1 and TRBJ1-1, with D possibly matching TRBD1 (5 bases). Trimming pared 8 bases from V and 1 base from J, leaving 14 bases between. Germline CDR1 DFQATT, CDR2 SNEGSKA (reference sequence). This CDR3 is 13 amino acids long. The CDR3 protein is CSTWGQANTEAFF. In DNA form, the CDR3 reads TGCAGTACCTGGGGCCAGGCGAACACTGAAGCTTTCTTT.

This clonotype showed up just a few times. The chain couples TRBV14 to TRBJ1-1, with 10 positions matching TRBD1. The CDR3 totals 16 residues. V lost 1 base and J lost 4; bases outside the gene matches: 6. Looked up from germline, CDR1 is SGHDN and CDR2 is FVKESK. CDR3 protein: CASSQGQGAWSTEAFF. The CDR3, as DNA: TGTGCCAGCAGCCAAGGACAGGGGGCTTGGAGCACTGAAGCTTTCTTT.

The chain carries TRBV18 and TRBJ2-1, with 9 bases identical to TRBD2. Germline values: CDR1 KGHSH, CDR2 LQKENI. The CDR3 sequence is 16 residues long. V lost 2 bases and J lost 7; bases outside the gene matches: 9. CDR3: CASSPFQREVRNEQFF. CDR3 in DNA: TGTGCCAGCTCACCATTCCAGCGGGAGGTGAGGAATGAGCAGTTCTTC.

This rearrangement joins TRBV12-3 or TRBV12-4 to TRBJ1-1; a possible D gene is TRBD1 (6 bases). The V end lost 1 base, the J end lost 3 bases, and 9 bases lay between the germline ends. The CDR3 spans 14 residues. CDR3 amino acids: CASSLGTDHTEAFF. CDR3 nucleotide sequence: TGTGCCAGCAGTTTAGGGACAGACCACACTGAAGCTTTCTTT.

This sequence joins TRBV7-6 and TRBJ2-3; 9 nucleotides line up with TRBD2. The germline V gene encodes CDR1 SGHVS and CDR2 FNYEAQ. V dropped 1 base and J dropped 10; count of bases not matched to a gene: 6. The CDR3 runs to 14 residues. CDR3 nucleotides: TGTGCCAGCAGCTTAGGCATGAGCGGGGGGCCGCAGTATTTT. Residues: CASSLGMSGGPQYF.

A few counts support this clonotype. V and J are TRBV5-1 and TRBJ2-3; 11 nucleotides line up with TRBD2. The CDR3 is made up of 16 amino acids. V shed 4 bases and J 1 base; nucleotides not matched to a gene: 5. Germline CDR1 is SGHRS and CDR2 is YFSETQ. The CDR3 spells CASSVPGLAGTDTQYF. In DNA form, the CDR3 reads TGCGCCAGCAGCGTCCCGGGACTAGCGGGCACAGATACGCAGTATTTT.

There are a few counts of this clonotype. This chain links TRBV9 with TRBJ2-7; maybe TRBD2 (6 bases). The CDR3 covers 15 residues. V gave up 0 bases and J gave up 3 bases, with 13 bases separating them. CDR1 and CDR2 (germline): SGDLS, YYNGEE. CDR3 sequence reads: CASSVEASVYYEQYF. In DNA, the CDR3 is TGTGCCAGCAGCGTAGAGGCTAGCGTCTACTACGAGCAGTACTTC.

CDR3 DNA: TGTGCCAGCAGCTTAGAAGGGGGAAGGGTAACCTACAATGAGCAGTTCTTC. The encoded protein is CASSLEGGRVTYNEQFF. The chain couples TRBV11-2 to TRBJ2-1, with D maybe TRBD1 (6 bases). The CDR3 is 17 amino acids. The V and J ends lost 0 bases and 2 bases respectively, with 14 bases between them. Germline V lookup: CDR1 SGHAT, CDR2 FQNNGV.

This clonotype has more than one count but fewer than ten. The chain recombines TRBV7-2 with TRBJ1-5, with D maybe TRBD1 (5 bases). The CDR3 length is 13 residues. V was clipped by 4 bases and J by 11 bases, with 15 bases between them. CDR1 is SGHTA and CDR2 is FQGNSA in the germline V gene. This CDR3 is CASSSRMLGAQHF. CDR3 nucleotide sequence: TGTGCCAGCAGCTCCCGAATGTTGGGGGCCCAGCATTTT.